The 5 T cell receptor beta chains below were found in one sample sequenced in a study of T cells in localized non-small cell lung cancer (TCRdb year 2020). Libraries were prepared through the immunoSEQ multiplex PCR assay. This is the immuneACCESS table as TCRdb keeps it, with only in-frame sequences that have V and J called. A part of the clones is gone; compared with another copy, unresolved V genes explain less than half, and the rest is unexplained. This sample is represented by 2,000 to 2,500 clones; roughly a third of them were singletons. The leading ten clones occupy 18% of the sample. The sample consisted of lung tumor tissue, taken before any cancer treatment. These receptors were taken from a female donor over 55 with stage II lung adenocarcinoma.

The J gene is TRBJ2-7, the V gene TRBV4-1, with 8 nucleotides matching TRBD1. Looked up from germline, CDR1 is MGHRA and CDR2 is YSYEKL. V lost 0 bases, J lost 3 bases, and 10 bases stayed unmatched. The CDR3 length is 17 residues. The CDR3 nucleotides read TGCGCCAGCAGCCAAGATCTCGAGGGGACAGGTGACTACGAGCAGTACGTC. The encoded protein is CASSQDLEGTGDYEQYV.

J is TRBJ1-3 and V is TRBV6-8; D is uncertain. V lost 0 bases to trimming and J lost 4 bases, with 7 bases between them. CDR1 and CDR2 (germline): MNHGY, SAAAGT. The CDR3 sequence is 14 residues long. CDR3 protein: CASSYSPAGNTIYF. CDR3 nucleotide sequence: TGTGCCAGCAGTTACTCCCCAGCCGGAAACACCATATATTTT.

Relative to its sample, this clone is large. The chain joins TRBV4-1 to TRBJ2-2; the D gene could be TRBD1 or TRBD2 (5 bases each). CDR1 and CDR2 (germline): MGHRA, YSYEKL. This CDR3 spans 15 amino acids. With 4 bases removed from V and 4 bases from J, the gap between germline ends came to 13 bases. In DNA form, the CDR3 reads TGCGCCAGCAGCCCGGTTCAGGGAGCCACCGGGGAGCTGTTTTTT. Its protein is CASSPVQGATGELFF.

This clone was seen more than once but under ten times. The CDR3, as DNA: TGTGCCAGCAGTTACGGTACAGGCGCTGAGCAGTTCTTC. Its protein product is CASSYGTGAEQFF. This chain links TRBV6-8 with TRBJ2-1; tentatively, D is TRBD1 (5 bases). The V end was cut by 2 bases, the J end by 9 bases, with 11 bases between. CDR1 is MNHGY, CDR2 SAAAGT, per germline. This CDR3 region has 13 residues.

This clone has only a few counts. This sequence joins TRBV9 and TRBJ1-6; D is possibly TRBD1 (5 bases). The CDR3 length is 14 residues. Germline V gives CDR1 SGDLS, CDR2 YYNGEE. The V end was cut by 2 bases, the J end by 7 bases, with 10 bases between. CDR3 amino acids: CASSVRQLNSPLHF. DNA of the CDR3: TGTGCCAGCAGCGTCAGACAGTTGAATTCACCCCTCCACTTT.